The 28 T cell receptor beta chains below all came from one sample that was sequenced in a study of regulatory T cells in long-lasting Graves disease. Researchers made TCR beta libraries by using iRepertoire HTBI primers and running Arm-PCR on CDR3 regions. A single record per CDR3 protein comes from TCRdb applying MiXCR to the multiplex PCR reads. This table holds more than 650,000 distinct CDR3 sequences, around 30% found once. Noted time point: persistent/refractory GD, antithyroid drugs over 5 years with positive TRAb. Preparation of the TCR library used RNA extracted from PBMCs. The sample was peripheral blood mononuclear cells (PBMCs), taken when the disease was refractory, from a patient treated with antithyroid drugs. These receptors were obtained from a female donor with Graves disease.

This clonotype was seen repeatedly, ten times or more. The gene calls are TRBV24-1 and TRBJ2-5, with a tentative D call TRBD1 (6 bases). This CDR3 spans 15 amino acids. The germline gives CDR1 KGHDR, CDR2 SFDVKD. V was pared by 1 base and J by 6 bases, with 14 bases between. The CDR3: CATSDLAGVAKTQYF. DNA of the CDR3: TGTGCCACCAGTGATTTAGCAGGGGTTGCAAAGACCCAGTACTTC.

Comments on this clonotype: This is likely a read error, given that the CDR3 carries no conserved phenylalanine or tryptophan at its end. The chain employs TRBV27 and TRBJ1-1; TRBD1 agrees at 8 bases. In germline, CDR1 is MNHEY, CDR2 SMNVEV (reference sequence). Germline trimming cut 2 bases from V and 0 bases from J; bases unmatched to any gene: 8. This CDR3 comprises 17 residues. The CDR3 region is CASSLLRTGGLNTEAFL. The CDR3 DNA reads TGTGCCAGCAGTTTACTGCGCACAGGGGGGTTGAACACTGAAGCTTTCCTT.

The chain couples TRBV9 to TRBJ2-7, with 8 bases aligning to TRBD1. V lost 0 bases to trimming and J lost 3 bases; unmatched junction nucleotides: 2. This CDR3 has 14 residues. The V gene's germline CDR1 is SGDLS and CDR2 YYNGEE. The CDR3 bases are TGTGCCAGCAGCGTAGAAACAGGGGGCTACGAGCAGTACTTC. This translates into CASSVETGGYEQYF. Full variable domain (missing parts from reference TRBV9 and TRBJ2-7): DSGVTQTPKHLITATGQRVTLRCSPRSGDLSVYWYQQSLDQGLQFLIQYYNGEERAKGNILERFSAQQFPDLHSELNLSSLELGDSALYFCASSVETGGYEQYFGPGTRLTVT.

Comments on this clonotype: The germline gene is not matched at one end of the junction; a read error may be the cause. The V gene is TRBV11-2, the J gene TRBJ1-4; maybe TRBD1 (5 bases). CDR3 length: 16 amino acids. Germline V gene lookup returns CDR1 SGHAT and CDR2 FQNNGV. The CDR3 loop reads CASSLVRRASNEELFF. The CDR3 nucleotides read TGTGCCAGCAGCTTAGTCCGCAGGGCGAGTAATGAAGAACTGTTTTTT.

The chain employs TRBV29-1 and TRBJ2-5, with 9 bases aligning to TRBD1. V lost 3 bases to trimming and J lost 5 bases; unmatched junction nucleotides: 4. The CDR3 is 13 residues long. Germline V lookup: CDR1 SQVTM, CDR2 ANQGSEA. The CDR3 loop reads CSVDGTGWETQYF. The CDR3 DNA is TGCAGCGTTGACGGGACAGGGTGGGAGACCCAGTACTTC.

The CDR3 loop is CASSQEPRNGYTF. In nucleotides, the CDR3 is TGCGCCAGCAGCCAAGAGCCCAGAAATGGCTACACCTTC. The chain couples TRBV4-1 to TRBJ1-2; D is unresolved. The CDR3 sequence is 13 residues long. From germline, CDR1 is MGHRA and CDR2 YSYEKL. Deletions cut 0 bases from V and 6 bases from J, with 8 bases between.

This chain joins TRBV7-9 and TRBJ2-5; 11 positions match TRBD2. Germline CDR1 and CDR2: SEHNR and FQNEAQ (reference sequence). J was trimmed by 5 bases and V by 4 bases; bases with no gene match: 18. CDR3 length: 19 residues. This CDR3 reads CASSSTSGISIKGPETQYF. DNA for the CDR3: TGTGCCAGCAGCTCGACTAGCGGGATTTCAATCAAAGGACCGGAGACCCAGTACTTC. Combining the CDR3 with reference TRBV7-9 and TRBJ2-5 gives the whole variable domain DTGVSQNPRHKITKRGQNVTFRCDPISEHNRLYWYRQTLGQGPEFLTYFQNEAQLEKSRLLSDRFSAERPKGSFSTLEIQRTEQGDSAMYLCASSSTSGISIKGPETQYFGPGTRLLVL.

In its sample, this clonotype was seen a few times. The chain is built from TRBV11-2 and TRBJ2-5; tentatively, D is TRBD1 (6 bases). V was clipped by 1 base and J by 4 bases, with 13 bases between them. CDR1 is SGHAT and CDR2 is FQNNGV in the germline V gene. The CDR3 is 15 residues long. In DNA, the CDR3 is TGTGCCAGCAGCTTAGTGGGACAAATGTCAGAGACCCAGTACTTC. Translated, it gives CASSLVGQMSETQYF.

This clonotype has only a few counts. The chain combines TRBV11-1 with TRBJ2-5; TRBD1 might be the D (6 bases). The CDR3 sequence is 13 residues long. Trimming cost V 4 bases and J 5 bases, with 11 bases left between them. Germline V gene data show CDR1 as SGHAT and CDR2 as FQDESV (reference sequence). This CDR3 is CASSSGVWETQYF. The CDR3 coding sequence is TGTGCCAGCAGCTCAGGGGTCTGGGAGACCCAGTACTTC.

In its sample, this clonotype was seen a few times. The CDR3 spells CASSLPDSGRALNTGELFF. In DNA form, the CDR3 reads TGTGCCAGCAGCTTACCGGATAGCGGGAGGGCCCTGAACACCGGGGAGCTGTTTTTT. J is TRBJ2-2 and V is TRBV7-9; 11 bases are shared with TRBD2. V dropped 2 bases and J dropped 1; count of bases not matched to a gene: 9. The CDR3 covers 19 residues. The germline V gene encodes CDR1 SEHNR and CDR2 FQNEAQ (reference sequence). The full variable domain, in which reference TRBV7-9 and TRBJ2-2 provide the parts outside the CDR3, is DTGVSQNPRHKITKRGQNVTFRCDPISEHNRLYWYRQTLGQGPEFLTYFQNEAQLEKSRLLSDRFSAERPKGSFSTLEIQRTEQGDSAMYLCASSLPDSGRALNTGELFFGEGSRLTVL.

The V and J genes are TRBV6-1 and TRBJ2-7, with 8 bases aligning to TRBD1. Germline CDR1 and CDR2: MNHNS and SASEGT. After removal of 6 bases from V and 5 bases from J, the junction contained 6 bases not matched to a gene. This CDR3 is 13 amino acids long. The CDR3 protein is CASRRTGIDEQYF. CDR3 bases: TGTGCCAGCAGAAGGACAGGGATCGACGAGCAGTACTTC.

Many counts were recorded for this clonotype. The V call is TRBV6-5, the J call TRBJ1-1; the D gene is possibly TRBD1 (5 bases). CDR1 and CDR2 from the germline V gene are MNHEY and SVGAGI. This CDR3 is built from 13 residues. V lost 2 bases and J lost 1, with 5 bases in between. This chain's CDR3 is CASSYRGNTEAFF. The DNA for the CDR3 is TGTGCCAGCAGTTACAGGGGGAACACTGAAGCTTTCTTT.

This clonotype was detected many times. The rearrangement joins TRBV20-1 to TRBJ1-5; no clear D. Germline-derived CDR1 and CDR2 are DFQATT and SNEGSKA (reference sequence). The CDR3 has 12 amino acids. Trimming left V 4 bases short and J 3 bases short, with 7 bases between. The CDR3 is CSAKKLNQPQHF. The CDR3 DNA reads TGCAGTGCTAAGAAACTCAATCAGCCCCAGCATTTT.

This clonotype was seen only a few times. The chain uses TRBV28 and TRBJ1-4; D is unclear. V was cut by 3 bases and J by 0 bases, with 8 bases left in between. The CDR3 loop spans 15 amino acids. Germline V gene sequence: CDR1 MDHEN, CDR2 SYDVKM. CDR3 sequence: CASSFPDSTNEKLFF. The CDR3 DNA reads as TGTGCCAGCAGTTTCCCAGATTCAACTAATGAAAAACTGTTTTTT.

This clonotype was counted ten times or more. J is TRBJ1-2 and V is TRBV7-9, with 7 positions matching TRBD1. Trimming took 7 bases from V and 7 from J; bases not matched to a gene: 6. CDR1 SEHNR and CDR2 FQNEAQ come from the germline V gene (reference sequence). The CDR3 covers 12 residues. This CDR3 is CASTQGGGGYTF. DNA of the CDR3: TGTGCCAGCACCCAGGGGGGTGGTGGCTACACCTTC.

V and J are TRBV5-1 and TRBJ1-1; 8 bases fit TRBD1. V trimming: 5 bases; J trimming: 8 bases; junction bases outside the gene matches: 2. Germline V lookup: CDR1 SGHRS, CDR2 YFSETQ. CDR3 length equals 11 residues. CDR3 DNA: TGCGCCAGCAGAAGGGACAGGGAAGCTTTCTTT. The encoded protein is CASRRDREAFF.

The chain joins TRBV30 to TRBJ1-1; D is undetermined. Germline V gene sequence: CDR1 GTSNPN, CDR2 SVGIG (reference sequence). Trimming removed 2 bases at V and 3 bases at J, with 10 bases between. The length of the CDR3 is 13 residues. This chain's CDR3 is CAWSPGEDTEAFF. The CDR3 DNA is TGTGCCTGGAGTCCTGGAGAAGACACTGAAGCTTTCTTT.

This clonotype was counted a few times. The chain is built from TRBV24-1 and TRBJ2-2, with D unresolved. This CDR3 is built from 12 residues. Germline CDR1 reads KGHDR; CDR2 reads SFDVKD. V was pared by 5 bases and J by 5 bases, with 5 bases between. In DNA, the CDR3 is TGTGCCACCAGTGGTGGAACCGGGGAGCTGTTTTTT. Its protein is CATSGGTGELFF.

The chain is built from TRBV6-9 and TRBJ1-3; 7 bases align to TRBD1. The CDR3 has 18 amino acids. Losses at the gene ends were 3 bases for V and 2 bases for J; bases not matched to a gene: 13. The germline V gene encodes CDR1 MNHGY and CDR2 SVAAGI. In DNA, the CDR3 is TGTGCCAGCAGTTACCAAGGGGACAGCTTTAGCCCTGGAAACACCATATATTTT. Translated, it gives CASSYQGDSFSPGNTIYF.

The rearrangement links TRBV18 to TRBJ1-1; D is perhaps TRBD1 (5 bases). Germline V gene data show CDR1 as KGHSH and CDR2 as LQKENI. The V end was cut by 3 bases, the J end by 1 base, with 12 bases between. The CDR3 is 15 amino acids. The CDR3 coding sequence is TGTGCCAGCTCACCGGGGAACAGGAGGAACACTGAAGCTTTCTTT. Its protein is CASSPGNRRNTEAFF.

In its sample, this clonotype was seen a few times. This chain joins TRBV28 and TRBJ1-1; the match to TRBD1 covers 8 bases. The CDR3 spans 16 residues. Germline V lookup: CDR1 MDHEN, CDR2 SYDVKM. Trimming took 5 bases from V and 9 from J; bases not matched to a gene: 17. CDR3 sequence (DNA): TGTGCCAGCAGTCGCGGGCCAGGGGGCAAGGCCCAGAAAGCTTTCTTT. Protein sequence: CASSRGPGGKAQKAFF. Using reference TRBV28 and TRBJ1-1 for the parts outside the CDR3, the full variable domain is DVKVTQSSRYLVKRTGEKVFLECVQDMDHENMFWYRQDPGLGLRLIYFSYDVKMKEKGDIPEGYSVSREKKERFSLILESASTNQTSMYLCASSRGPGGKAQKAFFGQGTRLTVV.

Concerning this clonotype: A much larger clone is a single base away; this may be a read error. No conserved phenylalanine or tryptophan ends this CDR3, so it is likely a read error. V is TRBV28 and J is TRBJ1-1, with TRBD1 as a possible D gene (5 bases). Trimming took off 6 bases at V and 3 bases at J, with 14 bases between the two ends. Germline-derived CDR1 and CDR2 are MDHEN and SYDVKM. The CDR3 has 14 amino acids. Here the CDR3 reads CASSPQARDTEAFL. In DNA form, the CDR3 reads TGTGCCAGCAGCCCACAGGCGCGCGACACTGAAGCTTTCCTT.

This clonotype was counted a few times. This chain uses TRBV12-3 or TRBV12-4 with TRBJ1-1; D is perhaps TRBD1 (5 bases). Deletions cut 2 bases from V and 7 bases from J, with 17 bases between. The CDR3 covers 15 residues. The CDR3 is CASSLPQGSGFEAFF. The CDR3, as DNA: TGTGCCAGCAGTTTACCCCAGGGCAGTGGTTTTGAAGCTTTCTTT.

This clonotype was recorded at least ten times. The J gene is TRBJ1-1, the V gene TRBV12-5; D might be TRBD1 (6 bases). Trimming took off 0 bases at V and 7 bases at J, with 21 bases between the two ends. CDR1 and CDR2 (germline): LGHNT, FRNRAP. CDR3 length equals 17 residues. In DNA, the CDR3 is TGTGCTAGTGGTTTGGTACCCCCGCAGGGGCGAGTGGATGAAGCTTTCTTT. Its translation: CASGLVPPQGRVDEAFF.

This clonotype was seen ten or more times. V is TRBV12-3 or TRBV12-4 and J is TRBJ1-1; D gene ambiguous. Trimming cost V 3 bases and J 6 bases, with 11 bases left between them. CDR3 size: 13 residues. In DNA form, the CDR3 reads TGTGCCAGCAGTTTTACGTCGCTCGCTGAAGCTTTCTTT. This gives the protein CASSFTSLAEAFF.

This chain connects TRBV6-1 to TRBJ2-7; TRBD1 is a possible D gene (5 bases). This CDR3 has 15 amino acids. Looked up from germline, CDR1 is MNHNS and CDR2 is SASEGT. With 0 bases removed from V and 6 bases from J, the gap between germline ends came to 15 bases. The CDR3 DNA sequence: TGTGCCAGCAGTGAAGCTTCTGGACATTCGGGCGAGCAGTACTTC. This codes for CASSEASGHSGEQYF.

Remarks on this clonotype: Possible read error: a much larger clone is one base away. This rearrangement joins TRBV12-3 or TRBV12-4 to TRBJ1-1; 11 bases are shared with TRBD1. V gave up 5 bases and J gave up 10 bases; unmatched junction bases: 12. The CDR3 totals 15 residues. CDR3 nucleotide sequence: TGTGCCAGCAGTATAAGGACAGGGGGCGTTATGGGAGCTTTCTTT. Amino acids: CASSIRTGGVMGAFF.

Points on this clonotype: This clone may be a read error of a much larger clone one base away. The chain combines TRBV28 with TRBJ1-1, with a possible D match to TRBD1 (5 bases). The germline CDR1 and CDR2 sequences are MDHEN and SYDVKM. This CDR3 is 15 amino acids long. The CDR3 region is CASSTPGTPYSETFF. The CDR3 region has the DNA TGTGCCAGCAGCACCCCGGGGACCCCATACTCTGAAACTTTCTTT. The full variable domain, its missing parts supplied by reference TRBV28 and TRBJ1-1, is DVKVTQSSRYLVKRTGEKVFLECVQDMDHENMFWYRQDPGLGLRLIYFSYDVKMKEKGDIPEGYSVSREKKERFSLILESASTNQTSMYLCASSTPGTPYSETFFGQGTRLTVV.